A selection of T cell receptor beta chains follows, all from one sample in a study of blood T cell repertoires in COVID-19. Method: immunoSEQ multiplex PCR; TCRdb's copy keeps in-frame clones and lacks some. The sample holds about 300,000 clones; 75% to 95% are singletons and the top ten take about 6.8%. The specimen was peripheral blood. These receptors were collected from a woman aged 30 to 39 with COVID-19, enrolled during active disease. CDR3s include the opening cysteine and the closing phenylalanine or tryptophan. A D gene is named only where the DNA matches it firmly. For some rows the clone size is stated as once, few or many, or as a class when expanded; others skip it.

CDR3aa	CDR3nt	abundance	v_gene	d_gene	j_gene
CASSLDLAGANEQFF	TGTGCCAGCAGCTTAGACCTAGCGGGCGCCAATGAGCAGTTCTTC	-	TRBV11-3	TRBD2	TRBJ2-1
CASSQDFRGVNEKLFF	TGCGCCAGCAGCCAAGATTTCCGGGGTGTAAACGAAAAACTGTTTTTT	-	TRBV4-1	-	TRBJ1-4
CAWSYRGRLSNQPQHF	TGTGCCTGGAGTTACAGGGGAAGACTTAGCAATCAGCCCCAGCATTTT	-	TRBV30	TRBD1	TRBJ1-5
CASSALDRANEQFF	TGTGCCAGCAGTGCCTTGGACAGGGCTAATGAGCAGTTCTTC	-	TRBV25-1	TRBD1	TRBJ2-1
CASSQKARQGDQPQHF	TGCGCCAGCAGCCAAAAAGCTCGACAGGGTGATCAGCCCCAGCATTTT	-	TRBV4-1	TRBD1	TRBJ1-5
CASSYGQGGGYTF	TGTGCCAGCAGTTATGGGCAGGGGGGTGGCTACACCTTC	-	TRBV6-6	TRBD1	TRBJ1-2
CASRAPGTGYGYTF	TGTGCCAGCAGAGCACCCGGGACAGGCTATGGCTACACCTTC	-	TRBV7-2	TRBD1	TRBJ1-2
CASSATSGLNEQFF	TGTGCCAGCAGCGCGACTAGCGGGCTGAATGAGCAGTTCTTC	-	TRBV14	TRBD2	TRBJ2-1
CASSVEGYSGNTIYF	TGTGCCAGCAGCGTAGAGGGGTACTCTGGAAACACCATATATTTT	-	TRBV9	-	TRBJ1-3
CASSYGSGRPQETQYF	TGTGCCAGCAGTTACGGTAGCGGGAGGCCTCAAGAGACCCAGTACTTC	-	TRBV6-2/TRBV6-3	TRBD2	TRBJ2-5
CASSIYRRVSPNYGYTF	TGTGCCAGTAGTATTTATAGGAGAGTCTCTCCTAATTATGGCTACACCTTC	-	TRBV19	-	TRBJ1-2
CASSVDGTSVDEQFF	TGTGCCAGCAGCGTAGACGGGACTAGCGTCGATGAGCAGTTCTTC	-	TRBV9	TRBD2	TRBJ2-1
CASSDLWLASYEQYF	TGTGCCAGCAGTGACTTGTGGCTAGCCTCCTACGAGCAGTACTTC	-	TRBV6-6	-	TRBJ2-7
CASSQGWGGQAWLFF	TGTGCCAGCAGCCAAGGGTGGGGGGGACAGGCCTGGCTGTTTTTT	-	TRBV3-1/TRBV3-2	TRBD1	TRBJ1-4
CATSRDSYNEQFF	TGTGCCACCTCTAGAGATTCCTACAATGAGCAGTTCTTC	-	TRBV24-1	-	TRBJ2-1
CASSERVNEKLFF	TGCGCCAGCAGTGAGCGGGTCAATGAAAAACTGTTTTTT	-	TRBV10-2	-	TRBJ1-4
CASSPDRGAETQYF	TGCGCCAGCAGCCCGGACAGGGGGGCAGAGACCCAGTACTTC	-	TRBV5-1	TRBD1	TRBJ2-5
CATSLPEHPTAEQYF	TGTGCCACCAGTCTGCCGGAGCATCCGACGGCCGAGCAGTACTTC	-	TRBV24-1	-	TRBJ2-7
CASSWPTALGETQYF	TGTGCCAGCAGTTGGCCGACAGCCCTTGGGGAGACCCAGTACTTC	-	TRBV28	-	TRBJ2-5
CASSLLVSYNEQFF	TGTGCCAGCAGTTTACTAGTTTCCTACAATGAGCAGTTCTTC	-	TRBV28	-	TRBJ2-1
CASSSDRVYGYTF	TGCGCCAGCAGCTCAGACAGGGTCTATGGCTACACCTTC	-	TRBV5-1	TRBD1	TRBJ1-2
CSVVTGGTEAFF	TGCAGCGTCGTAACGGGGGGGACTGAAGCTTTCTTT	-	TRBV29-1	-	TRBJ1-1
CASSQQGNQPQHF	TGTGCCAGCAGCCAACAGGGCAATCAGCCCCAGCATTTT	-	TRBV3-1/TRBV3-2	-	TRBJ1-5
CASSVDAGDYGYTF	TGTGCCAGCAGCGTAGATGCGGGGGATTATGGCTACACCTTC	few	TRBV9	-	TRBJ1-2
CASSFSYQNSPLHF	TGTGCCAGCAGTTTTTCGTATCAGAATTCACCCCTCCACTTT	-	TRBV28	-	TRBJ1-6
CATSGSGQREPLHF	TGTGCCACCAGCGGAAGCGGACAGAGGGAACCCCTCCACTTT	-	TRBV15	-	TRBJ1-6
CASRGTSGRYEQFF	TGTGCCAGCAGAGGGACTAGCGGGAGGTATGAGCAGTTCTTC	-	TRBV6-5	TRBD2	TRBJ2-1
CASSPDPRRRAAYEQYF	TGTGCCAGCAGCCCCGACCCGAGAAGGCGGGCGGCCTACGAGCAGTACTTC	-	TRBV28	-	TRBJ2-7
CASSEVGGQDTEAFF	TGTGCCAGCAGTGAAGTCGGGGGGCAAGACACTGAAGCTTTCTTT	-	TRBV2	-	TRBJ1-1